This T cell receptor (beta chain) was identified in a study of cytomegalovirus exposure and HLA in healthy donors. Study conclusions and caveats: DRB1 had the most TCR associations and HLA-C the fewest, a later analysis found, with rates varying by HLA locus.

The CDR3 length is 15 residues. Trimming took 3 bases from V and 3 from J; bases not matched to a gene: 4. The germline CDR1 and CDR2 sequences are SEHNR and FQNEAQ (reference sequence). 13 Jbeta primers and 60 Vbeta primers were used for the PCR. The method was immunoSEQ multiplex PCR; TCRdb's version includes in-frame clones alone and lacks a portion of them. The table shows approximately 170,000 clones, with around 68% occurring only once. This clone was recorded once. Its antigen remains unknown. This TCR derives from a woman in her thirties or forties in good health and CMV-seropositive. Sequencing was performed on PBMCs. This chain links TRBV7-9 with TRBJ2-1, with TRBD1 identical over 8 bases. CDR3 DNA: TGTGCCAGCAGCTTCGGACAGGGTGACTACAATGAGCAGTTCTTC. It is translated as CASSFGQGDYNEQFF.